A single sample is the source of the 27 T cell receptor beta chains below, sequenced in a study of Ad26.COV2.S vaccination and SARS-CoV-2 variants. Noted treatment: roughly 20 received Ad26.COV2.S at low or high dose, single or two shots; several received placebo; per-sample allocation not given. The samples were gathered on day 63 after the first injection of vaccine or placebo. Using immunoSEQ multiplex PCR, the repertoire was profiled, and TCRdb retains in-frame clones only, with some absent. The sample consists of about 400,000 clones, approximately 90% of them appearing once. This material consisted of peripheral blood, taken in a trial of Ad26.COV2.S vaccine versus placebo. Every receptor here comes from a person aged 18 to 65 who received the Ad26.COV2.S COVID-19 vaccine or a placebo.

The chain uses TRBV7-9 and TRBJ2-3, with D possibly matching TRBD1 (6 bases). Germline values: CDR1 SEHNR, CDR2 FQNEAQ (reference sequence). The CDR3 runs 14 residues. V lost 4 bases and J lost 5, with 13 bases in between. The DNA of the CDR3 is TGTGCCAGCAGCTCGTGGACAGTAGAAGATACGCAGTATTTT. It specifies CASSSWTVEDTQYF.

This clone occurred once. The chain links TRBV5-1 to TRBJ2-7; D is possibly TRBD1 or TRBD2 (5 bases each). CDR3 length: 15 amino acids. CDR1 SGHRS and CDR2 YFSETQ come from the germline V gene. V gave up 0 bases and J gave up 0 bases, with 10 bases separating them. CDR3 nucleotide sequence: TGCGCCAGCAGCTTGGGGGGGACGGCCTCCTACGAGCAGTACTTC. Protein sequence: CASSLGGTASYEQYF.

The chain uses TRBV29-1 and TRBJ1-2; the D gene is possibly TRBD1 (5 bases). This CDR3 is built from 11 residues. Germline assignment: CDR1 SQVTM and CDR2 ANQGSEA. V was clipped by 8 bases and J by 11 bases, with 18 bases between them. CDR3 loop: CSSRGTEGYTF. The CDR3 nucleotides read TGCAGCTCGCGAGGGACCGAGGGTTACACCTTC. Combining the CDR3 with reference TRBV29-1 and TRBJ1-2 gives the whole variable domain SAVISQKPSRDICQRGTSLTIQCQVDSQVTMMFWYRQQPGQSLTLIATANQGSEATYESGFVIDKFPISRPNLTFSTLTVSNMSPEDSSIYLCSSRGTEGYTFGSGTRLTVV.

This rearrangement joins TRBV11-3 to TRBJ2-3; TRBD1 agrees at 9 bases. The junction had 10 bases not matched to a gene; V was cut back by 4 bases and J by 5 bases. The CDR3 consists of 16 residues. CDR1 is SGHNT, CDR2 YENEEA, per germline. CDR3 DNA: TGTGCCAGCAGCTCCACGGACAGGGGAGGTATAGATACGCAGTATTTT. It yields the protein CASSSTDRGGIDTQYF.

This chain uses TRBV27 with TRBJ2-6; D call uncertain. Per germline, CDR1 MNHEY and CDR2 SMNVEV (reference sequence). The ends were cut back, 6 bases at V and 0 bases at J, with 3 bases in the middle. The CDR3 runs to 13 residues. DNA for the CDR3: TGTGCCAGCAGCCTCTCTGGGGCCAACGTCCTGACTTTC. It specifies CASSLSGANVLTF.

The chain employs TRBV10-1 and TRBJ2-3; no definite D call. Trimming stripped 3 bases from V and 2 bases from J, with 9 bases between. Germline CDR1 is WNHNN and CDR2 is SYGVQD (reference sequence). The CDR3 has 14 residues. CDR3 residues: CASSERDFTDTQYF. In DNA, the CDR3 is TGCGCCAGCAGTGAAAGAGATTTCACAGATACGCAGTATTTT.

The rearrangement links TRBV9 to TRBJ1-5; D is undetermined. CDR3 length: 11 residues. Germline CDR1 is SGDLS and CDR2 is YYNGEE. Trimming took off 0 bases at V and 9 bases at J, with 4 bases between the two ends. Here the CDR3 reads CASSVAWPQHF. Here the CDR3 DNA reads TGTGCCAGCAGCGTAGCGTGGCCCCAGCATTTT.

The DNA of the CDR3 is TGTGCCAGCAGTTTATTTTACAGAGGGCGGACCGGGGAGCTGTTTTTT. Its protein product is CASSLFYRGRTGELFF. The V and J genes are TRBV28 and TRBJ2-2; D is perhaps TRBD2 (5 bases). Trimming shortened V by 1 base and J by 5 bases, and 14 bases separated the two germline ends. The CDR3 loop spans 16 amino acids. CDR1 is MDHEN, CDR2 SYDVKM, per germline. The whole variable domain, filled in from reference TRBV28 and TRBJ2-2, reads DVKVTQSSRYLVKRTGEKVFLECVQDMDHENMFWYRQDPGLGLRLIYFSYDVKMKEKGDIPEGYSVSREKKERFSLILESASTNQTSMYLCASSLFYRGRTGELFFGEGSRLTVL.

The V and J genes are TRBV3-1 (or the pseudogene TRBV3-2) and TRBJ2-1; no reliable D call. The CDR3 sequence is 14 residues long. V gave up 0 bases and J gave up 4 bases, with 7 bases separating them. The germline gives CDR1 LGHDT, CDR2 YNNKEL (reference sequence). CDR3 loop: CASSQEIQYNEQFF. The CDR3 nucleotides are TGTGCCAGCAGCCAAGAAATACAGTACAATGAGCAGTTCTTC.

The rearrangement joins TRBV29-1 to TRBJ2-7; 9 positions agree with TRBD1. Germline lookup yields CDR1 SQVTM and CDR2 ANQGSEA. This CDR3 is 15 amino acids long. The V and J ends lost 4 bases and 2 bases, in that order; junction bases with no gene match: 9. In DNA, the CDR3 is TGCAGCGTTGGCGATTACAGGGGGCAAACCTACGAGCAGTACTTC. As protein: CSVGDYRGQTYEQYF.

The chain joins TRBV6-1 to TRBJ1-2; 10 bases map to TRBD1. The J segment lost 4 bases and the V segment lost 1 base, leaving 6 bases of the junction unmatched. This CDR3 is built from 16 residues. Germline loops: CDR1 MNHNS, CDR2 SASEGT. The CDR3 DNA reads as TGTGCCAGCAGTGAAGGGAGGACAGGGGGTGGCTATGGCTACACCTTC. Translated: CASSEGRTGGGYGYTF.

The chain uses TRBV28 and TRBJ1-5; D is perhaps TRBD1 (5 bases). Germline assignment: CDR1 MDHEN and CDR2 SYDVKM. V lost 0 bases and J lost 1, with 13 bases in between. This CDR3 comprises 17 residues. The CDR3 nucleotides read TGTGCCAGCAGTTTATGGTCCGGGGCGGCCAGCAATCAGCCCCAGCATTTT. Its translation is CASSLWSGAASNQPQHF.

The chain recombines TRBV10-1 with TRBJ2-2; 7 bases align to TRBD1. The CDR3 length is 15 residues. V shed 5 bases, J shed 1 base, and the junction held 4 bases outside the gene matches. Germline values: CDR1 WNHNN, CDR2 SYGVQD (reference sequence). The CDR3 here is CASSYGQENTGELFF. CDR3 coding DNA: TGCGCCAGCAGTTATGGACAGGAGAACACCGGGGAGCTGTTTTTT.

This clone was picked up a small number of times. The V call is TRBV30, the J call TRBJ2-3; tentative D call: TRBD2 (6 bases). The CDR3 is 12 residues long. The V gene's germline CDR1 is GTSNPN and CDR2 SVGIG (reference sequence). Trimming took off 2 bases at V and 7 bases at J, with 10 bases between the two ends. This CDR3 is CAWSPRGNTQYF. The CDR3 DNA is TGTGCCTGGAGTCCCCGGGGGAATACGCAGTATTTT.

The chain links TRBV6-5 to TRBJ1-1; no firm D call. V was trimmed by 4 bases and J by 5 bases, leaving 17 bases between them. The CDR3 loop spans 15 amino acids. Looked up from germline, CDR1 is MNHEY and CDR2 is SVGAGI. CDR3 residues: CASSSPLLRGTEAFF. DNA of the CDR3: TGTGCCAGCAGTTCTCCCCTCCTCAGAGGGACTGAAGCTTTCTTT.

In regard to this clone: Other DNA sequences in the sample encode the same CDR3. V gene TRBV5-1 combines with J gene TRBJ2-1; possible D gene TRBD2, 6 bases. This CDR3 has 15 amino acids. Germline values: CDR1 SGHRS, CDR2 YFSETQ. V gave up 0 bases and J gave up 3 bases, with 10 bases separating them. The CDR3 DNA follows: TGCGCCAGCAGCTTGGATAGCGGAGACTACAATGAGCAGTTCTTC. This gives the protein CASSLDSGDYNEQFF.

Notes on this clone: Germline is not matched at one junction end, which may reflect a read error. V usage is TRBV11-2 and J usage is TRBJ2-5; 7 bases are shared with TRBD2. This CDR3 has 12 residues. Germline CDR1 SGHAT, CDR2 FQNNGV. The CDR3 coding sequence is TGTGCCAGCAGCTTAGATCAAAAGGGAGGGGACTTC. It specifies CASSLDQKGGDF.

The chain couples TRBV28 to TRBJ2-7; tentative D call: TRBD2 (6 bases). Germline V CDR1 and CDR2: MDHEN, SYDVKM. The CDR3 spans 16 residues. Trimming removed 2 bases from V and 6 bases from J, with 20 bases in between. CDR3 loop: CASSLRGGIHSPEQYF. CDR3 coding DNA: TGTGCCAGCAGTTTACGGGGCGGGATACATAGTCCCGAGCAGTACTTC. Variable domain in full (rest from reference TRBV28 and TRBJ2-7): DVKVTQSSRYLVKRTGEKVFLECVQDMDHENMFWYRQDPGLGLRLIYFSYDVKMKEKGDIPEGYSVSREKKERFSLILESASTNQTSMYLCASSLRGGIHSPEQYFGPGTRLTVT.

The rearrangement joins TRBV3-1 (or the pseudogene TRBV3-2) to TRBJ2-3, with D hard to call. CDR1 is LGHDT, CDR2 YNNKEL, per germline (reference sequence). The CDR3 consists of 12 residues. Between the trimmed V and J ends, which lost 4 bases and 13 bases, there was a span of 15 bases. The CDR3 sequence: CASSRAGHRKYF. The CDR3 nucleotides are TGTGCCAGCAGCCGCGCCGGGCATCGCAAGTATTTT.

This clone was picked up a small number of times. The rearrangement uses TRBV29-1 and TRBJ2-1, with TRBD2 matching over 8 bases. This CDR3 is 10 amino acids long. The V gene's germline CDR1 is SQVTM and CDR2 ANQGSEA. Trimming removed 7 bases from V and 10 bases from J; junction bases left unmatched: 3. This CDR3 is CSAGGAEQFF. Here the CDR3 DNA reads TGCAGCGCGGGGGGGGCAGAGCAGTTCTTC.

This chain connects TRBV29-1 to TRBJ2-7, with 7 bases that match TRBD2. The ends lost 5 bases at V and 1 base at J; junction bases unmatched: 11. This CDR3 has 15 residues. The V gene's germline CDR1 is SQVTM and CDR2 ANQGSEA. This chain's CDR3 is CSVTDRREGSYEQYF. CDR3 bases: TGCAGCGTTACTGATAGGAGGGAGGGATCCTACGAGCAGTACTTC.

This chain connects TRBV28 to TRBJ1-3; D is unclear. Germline V gene sequence: CDR1 MDHEN, CDR2 SYDVKM. With 3 bases removed from V and 0 bases from J, the gap between germline ends came to 9 bases. The CDR3 covers 15 residues. CDR3 nucleotides: TGTGCCAGCAGTTTGGCTCAGTTCTCTGGAAACACCATATATTTT. It yields the protein CASSLAQFSGNTIYF.

The chain combines TRBV5-1 with TRBJ2-5, with 11 bases lining up with TRBD1. The CDR3 has 17 residues. The germline V gene has CDR1 SGHRS and CDR2 YFSETQ. With V trimmed by 4 bases and J by 2 bases, 10 bases remained unmatched. Here the CDR3 reads CASSPWTGGLVQETQYF. Written as DNA, the CDR3 is TGCGCCAGCAGCCCCTGGACAGGGGGCCTAGTACAAGAGACCCAGTACTTC.

CDR3 in DNA: TGCGCCAGCAGCCAAGAACAGGGGGCCTCACCCCTCCACTTT. Protein sequence: CASSQEQGASPLHF. The chain combines TRBV4-1 with TRBJ1-6; 9 bases map to TRBD1. Germline assignment: CDR1 MGHRA and CDR2 YSYEKL. V was pared by 0 bases and J by 10 bases, with 1 base of the junction left unmatched. The CDR3 spans 14 residues.

The chain couples TRBV19 to TRBJ1-4; no clear D. The ends were cut back, 3 bases at V and 8 bases at J, with 4 bases in the middle. The CDR3 extends over 11 amino acids. Germline assignment: CDR1 LNHDA and CDR2 SQIVND (reference sequence). This chain's CDR3 is CASSMWEKLFF. CDR3 nucleotides: TGTGCCAGTAGTATGTGGGAAAAACTGTTTTTT.

The V gene is TRBV7-2, the J gene TRBJ1-2, with D tentatively TRBD1 (6 bases). The germline V gene has CDR1 SGHTA and CDR2 FQGNSA. The CDR3 extends over 16 amino acids. V was cut by 4 bases and J by 4 bases, with 19 bases left in between. CDR3 DNA: TGTGCCAGCAGCTCAGCACTACAGGGCCGGGGCTATGGCTACACCTTC. As protein: CASSSALQGRGYGYTF.

CDR3 DNA: TGTGCCAGCAGCTTAGAACCAAGGCGAAGCTATGGCTACACCTTC. This encodes CASSLEPRRSYGYTF. The chain has TRBV7-2 and TRBJ1-2; D unresolved. Germline V lookup: CDR1 SGHTA, CDR2 FQGNSA. The CDR3 loop spans 15 amino acids. With 1 base removed from V and 4 bases from J, the gap between germline ends came to 13 bases.